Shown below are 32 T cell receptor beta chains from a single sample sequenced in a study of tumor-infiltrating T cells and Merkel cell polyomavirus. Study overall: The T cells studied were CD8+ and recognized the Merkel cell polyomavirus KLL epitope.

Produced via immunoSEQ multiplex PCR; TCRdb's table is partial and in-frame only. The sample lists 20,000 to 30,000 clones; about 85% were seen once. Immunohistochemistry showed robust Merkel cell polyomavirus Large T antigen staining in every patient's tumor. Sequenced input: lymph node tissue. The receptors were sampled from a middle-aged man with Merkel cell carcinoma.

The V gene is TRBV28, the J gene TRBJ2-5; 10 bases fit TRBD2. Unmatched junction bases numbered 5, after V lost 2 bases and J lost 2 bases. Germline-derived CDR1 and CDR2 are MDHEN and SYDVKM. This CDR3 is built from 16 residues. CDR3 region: CASSLGASGGQETQYF. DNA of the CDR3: TGTGCCAGCAGTTTAGGGGCTAGCGGGGGACAAGAGACCCAGTACTTC. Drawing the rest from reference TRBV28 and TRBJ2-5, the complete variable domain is DVKVTQSSRYLVKRTGEKVFLECVQDMDHENMFWYRQDPGLGLRLIYFSYDVKMKEKGDIPEGYSVSREKKERFSLILESASTNQTSMYLCASSLGASGGQETQYFGPGTRLLVL.

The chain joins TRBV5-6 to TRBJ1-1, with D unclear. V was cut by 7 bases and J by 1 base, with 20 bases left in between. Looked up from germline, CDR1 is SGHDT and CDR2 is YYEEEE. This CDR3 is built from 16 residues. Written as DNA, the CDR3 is TGTGCCAGCTTGGCGGAGGTTGGCGGCGGGAACACTGAAGCTTTCTTT. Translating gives CASLAEVGGGNTEAFF.

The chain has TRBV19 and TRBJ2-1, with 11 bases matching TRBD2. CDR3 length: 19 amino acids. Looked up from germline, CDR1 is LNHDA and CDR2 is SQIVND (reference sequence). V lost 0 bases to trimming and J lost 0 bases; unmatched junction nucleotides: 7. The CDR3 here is CASSIDRLAGPNSYNEQFF. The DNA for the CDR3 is TGTGCCAGTAGTATAGATCGACTAGCGGGGCCAAACTCCTACAATGAGCAGTTCTTC. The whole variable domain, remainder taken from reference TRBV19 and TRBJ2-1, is DGGITQSPKYLFRKEGQNVTLSCEQNLNHDAMYWYRQDPGQGLRLIYYSQIVNDFQKGDIAEGYSVSREKKESFPLTVTSAQKNPTAFYLCASSIDRLAGPNSYNEQFFGPGTRLTVL.

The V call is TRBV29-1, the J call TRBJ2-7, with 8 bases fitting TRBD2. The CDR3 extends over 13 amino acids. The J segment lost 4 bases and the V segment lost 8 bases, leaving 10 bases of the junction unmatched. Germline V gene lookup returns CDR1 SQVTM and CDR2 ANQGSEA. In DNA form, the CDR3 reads TGCAGCTCCGTTATCAGCGGGAGTTACGAGCAGTACTTC. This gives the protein CSSVISGSYEQYF.

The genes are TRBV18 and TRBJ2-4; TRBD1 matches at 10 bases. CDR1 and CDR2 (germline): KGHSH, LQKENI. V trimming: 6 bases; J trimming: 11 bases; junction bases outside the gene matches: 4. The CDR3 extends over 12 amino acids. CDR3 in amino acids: CASSRTGGFQYF. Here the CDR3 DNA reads TGTGCCAGCTCCCGGACAGGGGGTTTTCAGTACTTC.

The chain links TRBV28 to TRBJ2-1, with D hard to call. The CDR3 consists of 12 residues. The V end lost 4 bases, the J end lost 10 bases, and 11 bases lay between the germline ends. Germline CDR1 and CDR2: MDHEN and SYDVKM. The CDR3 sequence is CASSSGRREQFF. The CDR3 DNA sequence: TGTGCCAGCAGTTCGGGTAGGAGAGAGCAGTTCTTC.

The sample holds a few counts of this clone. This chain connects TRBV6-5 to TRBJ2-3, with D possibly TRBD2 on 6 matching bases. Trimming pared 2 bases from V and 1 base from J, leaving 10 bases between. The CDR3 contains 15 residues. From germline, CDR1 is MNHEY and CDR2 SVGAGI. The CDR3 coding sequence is TGTGCCAGCAGTTACGCTCCTAGCGGCACAGATACGCAGTATTTT. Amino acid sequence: CASSYAPSGTDTQYF.

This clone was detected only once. The CDR3, as DNA: TGTGCCAGCAGCGTAGTCCCTTTGACTAGCGGGGGGGCAAAAGAGCAGTTCTTC. Its translation: CASSVVPLTSGGAKEQFF. The rearrangement joins TRBV9 to TRBJ2-1; 14 bases agree with TRBD2. This CDR3 is 18 amino acids long. J gave up 10 bases and V 0 bases, and 12 bases lay outside the gene matches. Germline values: CDR1 SGDLS, CDR2 YYNGEE.

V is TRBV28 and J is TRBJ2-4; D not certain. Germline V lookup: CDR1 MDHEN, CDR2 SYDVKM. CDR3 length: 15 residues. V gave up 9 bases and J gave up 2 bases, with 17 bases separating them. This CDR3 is CASCDTLTSKNIQYF. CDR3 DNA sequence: TGTGCCAGTTGTGACACCCTAACATCCAAAAACATTCAGTACTTC.

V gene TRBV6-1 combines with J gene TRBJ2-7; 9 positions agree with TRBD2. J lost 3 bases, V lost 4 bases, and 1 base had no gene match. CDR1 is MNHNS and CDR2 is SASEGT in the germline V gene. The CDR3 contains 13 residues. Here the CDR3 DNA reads TGTGCCAGCAGTGGCGGGAGGGTCTACGAGCAGTACTTC. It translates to CASSGGRVYEQYF.

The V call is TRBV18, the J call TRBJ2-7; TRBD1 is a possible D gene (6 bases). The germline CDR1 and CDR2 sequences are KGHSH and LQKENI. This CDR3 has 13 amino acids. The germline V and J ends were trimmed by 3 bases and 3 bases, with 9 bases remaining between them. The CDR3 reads CASSPGAVYEQYF. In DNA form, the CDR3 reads TGTGCCAGCTCACCGGGGGCCGTCTACGAGCAGTACTTC.

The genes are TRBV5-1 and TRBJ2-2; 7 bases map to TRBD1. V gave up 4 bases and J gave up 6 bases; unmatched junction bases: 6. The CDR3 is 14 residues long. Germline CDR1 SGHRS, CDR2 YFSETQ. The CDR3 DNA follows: TGCGCCAGCAGCGTGGACAGGATCGCCGGGGAGCTGTTTTTT. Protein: CASSVDRIAGELFF.

In DNA, the CDR3 is TGTGCCAGCAGCTTAAAAGGAGGGCACAATCAGCCCCAGCATTTT. Its protein product is CASSLKGGHNQPQHF. This sequence joins TRBV7-2 and TRBJ1-5, with D unresolved. Germline lookup yields CDR1 SGHTA and CDR2 FQGNSA. V gave up 2 bases and J gave up 3 bases, with 11 bases separating them. This CDR3 comprises 15 residues.

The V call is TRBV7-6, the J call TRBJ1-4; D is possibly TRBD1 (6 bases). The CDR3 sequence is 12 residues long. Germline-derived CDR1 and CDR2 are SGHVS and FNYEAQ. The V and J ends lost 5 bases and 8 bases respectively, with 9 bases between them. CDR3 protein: CASSPGQEKLFF. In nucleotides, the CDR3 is TGTGCCAGCAGCCCCGGACAGGAAAAACTGTTTTTT.

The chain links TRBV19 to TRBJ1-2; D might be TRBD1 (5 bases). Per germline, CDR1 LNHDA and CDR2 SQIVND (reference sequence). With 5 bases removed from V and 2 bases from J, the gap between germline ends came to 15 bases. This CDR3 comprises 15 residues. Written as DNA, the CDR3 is TGTGCCAGTAGTTTACGACCGACAGTAAACTATGGCTACACCTTC. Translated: CASSLRPTVNYGYTF.

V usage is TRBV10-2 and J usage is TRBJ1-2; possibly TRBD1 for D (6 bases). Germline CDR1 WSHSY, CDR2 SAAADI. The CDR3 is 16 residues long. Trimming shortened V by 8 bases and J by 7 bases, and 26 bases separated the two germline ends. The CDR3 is CASGRGAGSNSGGYTF. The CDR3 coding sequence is TGCGCCAGCGGACGGGGGGCTGGGTCTAATTCTGGTGGCTACACCTTC.

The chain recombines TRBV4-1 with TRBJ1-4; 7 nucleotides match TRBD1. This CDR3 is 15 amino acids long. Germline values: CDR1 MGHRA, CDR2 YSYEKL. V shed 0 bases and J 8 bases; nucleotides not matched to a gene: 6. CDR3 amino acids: CASSQEDREYEKLFF. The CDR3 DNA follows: TGCGCCAGCAGCCAAGAAGACAGGGAATACGAAAAACTGTTTTTT.

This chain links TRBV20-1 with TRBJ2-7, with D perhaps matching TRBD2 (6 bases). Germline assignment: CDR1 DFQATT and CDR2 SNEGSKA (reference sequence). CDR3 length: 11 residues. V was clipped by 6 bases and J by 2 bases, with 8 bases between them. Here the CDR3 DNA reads TGCAGTGCAAGGGAGGCCTACGAGCAGTACTTC. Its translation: CSAREAYEQYF.

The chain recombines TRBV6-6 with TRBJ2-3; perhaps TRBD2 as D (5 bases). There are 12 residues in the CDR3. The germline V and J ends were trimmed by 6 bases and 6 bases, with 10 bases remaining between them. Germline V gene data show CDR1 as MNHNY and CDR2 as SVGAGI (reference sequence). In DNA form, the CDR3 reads TGTGCCAGCAGCGGACTGAGTGATACGCAGTATTTT. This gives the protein CASSGLSDTQYF.

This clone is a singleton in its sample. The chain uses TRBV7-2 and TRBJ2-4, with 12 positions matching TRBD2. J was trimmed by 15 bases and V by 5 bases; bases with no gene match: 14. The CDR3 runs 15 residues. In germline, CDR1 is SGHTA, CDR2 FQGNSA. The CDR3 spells CASSPDPLAGGGAYF. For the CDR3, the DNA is TGTGCCAGCAGCCCGGACCCCCTAGCGGGGGGGGGAGCGTACTTC.

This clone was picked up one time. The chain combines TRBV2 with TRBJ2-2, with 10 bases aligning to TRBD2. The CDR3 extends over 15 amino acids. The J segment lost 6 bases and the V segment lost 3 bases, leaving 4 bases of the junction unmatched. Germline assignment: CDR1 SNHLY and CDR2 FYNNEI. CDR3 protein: CASSEASGRPGELFF. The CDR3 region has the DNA TGTGCCAGCAGTGAGGCTAGCGGGAGACCCGGGGAGCTGTTTTTT.

The CDR3 nucleotides read TGTGCCAGCAGCCCCCGGAGTAGCGGCACCTACGAGCAGTACTTC. This sequence encodes CASSPRSSGTYEQYF. V gene TRBV9 combines with J gene TRBJ2-7; D possibly corresponds to TRBD2 (6 bases). Looked up from germline, CDR1 is SGDLS and CDR2 is YYNGEE. Trimming shortened V by 4 bases and J by 2 bases, and 16 bases separated the two germline ends. The CDR3 sequence is 15 residues long.

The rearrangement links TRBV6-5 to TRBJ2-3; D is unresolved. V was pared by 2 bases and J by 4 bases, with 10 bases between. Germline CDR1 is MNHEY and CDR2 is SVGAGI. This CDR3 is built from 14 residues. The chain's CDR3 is CASSYTISSDTQYF. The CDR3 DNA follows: TGTGCCAGCAGTTACACCATTAGCTCAGATACGCAGTATTTT.

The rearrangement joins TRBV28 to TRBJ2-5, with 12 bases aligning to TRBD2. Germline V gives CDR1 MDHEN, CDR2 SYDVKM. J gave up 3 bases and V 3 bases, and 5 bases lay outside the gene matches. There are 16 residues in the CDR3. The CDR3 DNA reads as TGTGCCAGCAGTTTTTTGGCTAGCGGGAGGGAAGAGACCCAGTACTTC. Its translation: CASSFLASGREETQYF.

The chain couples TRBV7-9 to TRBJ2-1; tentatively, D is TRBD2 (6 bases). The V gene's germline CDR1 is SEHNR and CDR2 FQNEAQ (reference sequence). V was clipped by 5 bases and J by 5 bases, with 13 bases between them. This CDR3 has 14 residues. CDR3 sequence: CASSRRDFNNEQFF. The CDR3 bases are TGTGCCAGCAGCCGCAGGGACTTCAACAATGAGCAGTTCTTC.

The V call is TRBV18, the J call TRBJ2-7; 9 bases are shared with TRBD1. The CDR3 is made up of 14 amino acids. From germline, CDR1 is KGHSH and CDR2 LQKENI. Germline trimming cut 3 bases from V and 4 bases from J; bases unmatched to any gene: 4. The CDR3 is CASSPLGQGYEQYF. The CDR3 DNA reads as TGTGCCAGCTCACCGTTAGGACAGGGGTACGAGCAGTACTTC.

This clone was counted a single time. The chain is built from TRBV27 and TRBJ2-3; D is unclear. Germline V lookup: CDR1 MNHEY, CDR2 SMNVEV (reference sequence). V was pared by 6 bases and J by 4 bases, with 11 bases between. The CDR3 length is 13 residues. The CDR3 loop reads CASRLMGADTQYF. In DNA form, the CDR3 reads TGTGCCAGCAGGTTAATGGGCGCAGATACGCAGTATTTT.

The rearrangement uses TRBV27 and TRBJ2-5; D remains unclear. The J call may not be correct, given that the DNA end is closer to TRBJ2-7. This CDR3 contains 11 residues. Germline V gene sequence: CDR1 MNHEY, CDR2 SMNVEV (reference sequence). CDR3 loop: CASTYGHEQYF. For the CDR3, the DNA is TGTGCCAGCACATATGGACACGAGCAGTACTTC.

Written as DNA, the CDR3 is TGTGCCAGCACTCCCACGGGACAGGGGGACACCGGGGAGCTGTTTTTT. Its translation is CASTPTGQGDTGELFF. The rearrangement links TRBV7-9 to TRBJ2-2, with 11 bases that match TRBD1. This CDR3 comprises 16 residues. Per the germline V gene, CDR1 is SEHNR and CDR2 is FQNEAQ (reference sequence). V was clipped by 7 bases and J by 3 bases; unmatched bases: 7. Using reference TRBV7-9 and TRBJ2-2 for the parts outside the CDR3, the full variable domain is DTGVSQNPRHKITKRGQNVTFRCDPISEHNRLYWYRQTLGQGPEFLTYFQNEAQLEKSRLLSDRFSAERPKGSFSTLEIQRTEQGDSAMYLCASTPTGQGDTGELFFGEGSRLTVL.

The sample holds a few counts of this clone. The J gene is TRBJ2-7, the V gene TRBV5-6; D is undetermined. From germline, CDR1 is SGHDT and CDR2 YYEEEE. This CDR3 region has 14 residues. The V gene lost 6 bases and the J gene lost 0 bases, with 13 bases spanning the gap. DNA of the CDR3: TGTGCCAGCACCTGGATGACAAGCTCCTACGAGCAGTACTTC. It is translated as CASTWMTSSYEQYF.

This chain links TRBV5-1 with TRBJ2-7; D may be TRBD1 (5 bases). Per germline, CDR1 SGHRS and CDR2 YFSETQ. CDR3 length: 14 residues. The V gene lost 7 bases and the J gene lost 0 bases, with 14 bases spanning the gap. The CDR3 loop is CASFRQPSSYEQYF. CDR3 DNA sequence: TGCGCCAGCTTTAGACAGCCGAGCTCCTACGAGCAGTACTTC.

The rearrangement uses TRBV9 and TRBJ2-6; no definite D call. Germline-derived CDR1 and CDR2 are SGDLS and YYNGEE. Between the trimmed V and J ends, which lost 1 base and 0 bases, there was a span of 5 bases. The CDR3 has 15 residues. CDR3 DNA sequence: TGTGCCAGCAGCGTATCGGGCTCTGGGGCCAACGTCCTGACTTTC. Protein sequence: CASSVSGSGANVLTF.